This TCR beta chain was sequenced for a study of long-term antiretroviral therapy in people with HIV. Runs used v3.0 of the immunoSEQ assay and were done at survey level. Only in-frame clones appear in the TCRdb table, and some are missing; sequencing was by immunoSEQ multiplex PCR. Of about 40,000 clones in the sample, roughly 85% were seen once. The ends lost 4 bases at V and 2 bases at J; junction bases unmatched: 9. This CDR3 is 16 amino acids long. CDR1 and CDR2 from the germline V gene are SGHNT and YYREEE (reference sequence). This sample comprised unsorted PBMCs, obtained 3.1 years after starting antiretroviral therapy. The chain recombines TRBV5-4 with TRBJ2-7; TRBD1 matches 10 bases. The sequence came from a woman aged 50 to 60 with HIV. The CDR3 sequence: CASSPGGTGVTYEQYF. CDR3 DNA: TGTGCCAGCAGCCCTGGGGGGACAGGGGTAACCTACGAGCAGTACTTC.